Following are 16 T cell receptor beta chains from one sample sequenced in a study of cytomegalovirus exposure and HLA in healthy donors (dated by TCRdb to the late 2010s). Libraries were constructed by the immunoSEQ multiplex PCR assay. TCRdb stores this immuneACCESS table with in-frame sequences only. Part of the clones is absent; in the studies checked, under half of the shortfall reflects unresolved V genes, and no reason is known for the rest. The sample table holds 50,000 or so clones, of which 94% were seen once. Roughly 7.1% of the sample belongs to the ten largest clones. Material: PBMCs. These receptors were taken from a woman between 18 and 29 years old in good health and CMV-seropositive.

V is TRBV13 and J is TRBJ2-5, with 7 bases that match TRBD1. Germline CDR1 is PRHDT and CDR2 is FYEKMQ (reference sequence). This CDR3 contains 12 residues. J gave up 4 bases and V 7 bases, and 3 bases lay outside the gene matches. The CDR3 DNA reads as TGTGCCAGCACCCGACAGGGAGAGACCCAGTACTTC. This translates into CASTRQGETQYF.

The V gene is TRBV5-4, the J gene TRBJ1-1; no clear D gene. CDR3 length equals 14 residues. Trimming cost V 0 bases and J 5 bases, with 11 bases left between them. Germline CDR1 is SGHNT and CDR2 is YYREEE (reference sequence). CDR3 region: CASSLAGVLTEAFF. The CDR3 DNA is TGTGCCAGCAGCTTGGCCGGGGTTTTGACTGAAGCTTTCTTT. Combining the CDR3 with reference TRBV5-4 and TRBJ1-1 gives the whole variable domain ETGVTQSPTHLIKTRGQQVTLRCSSQSGHNTVSWYQQALGQGPQFIFQYYREEENGRGNFPPRFSGLQFPNYSSELNVNALELDDSALYLCASSLAGVLTEAFFGQGTRLTVV.

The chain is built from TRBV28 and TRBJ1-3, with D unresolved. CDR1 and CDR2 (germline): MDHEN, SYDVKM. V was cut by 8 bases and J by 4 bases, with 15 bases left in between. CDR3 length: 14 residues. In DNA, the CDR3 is TGTGCCAGCGAGGGTGAGGGTGAGGGAAACACCATATATTTT. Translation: CASEGEGEGNTIYF.

The CDR3 protein is CASSQAQGYEQYF. CDR3 sequence (DNA): TGCGCCAGCAGCCAAGCCCAGGGCTACGAGCAGTACTTC. V is TRBV4-1 and J is TRBJ2-7, with a weak D call TRBD1 (5 bases). The ends were cut back, 1 base at V and 3 bases at J, with 7 bases in the middle. Germline loops: CDR1 MGHRA, CDR2 YSYEKL. There are 13 residues in the CDR3.

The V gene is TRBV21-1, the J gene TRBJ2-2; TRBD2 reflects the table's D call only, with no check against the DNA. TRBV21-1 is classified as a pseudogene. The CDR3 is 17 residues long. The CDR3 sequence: CASSKLGSHRPPGELFF. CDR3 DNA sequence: TGTGCCAGCAGCAAACTCGGGAGCCACCGCCCCCCCGGGGAGCTGTTTTTT.

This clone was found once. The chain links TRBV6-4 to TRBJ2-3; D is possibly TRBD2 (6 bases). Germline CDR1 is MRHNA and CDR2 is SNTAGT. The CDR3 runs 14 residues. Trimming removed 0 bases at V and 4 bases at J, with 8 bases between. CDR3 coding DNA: TGTGCCAGCAGTGACTCCGCTAGCGCAGATACGCAGTATTTT. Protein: CASSDSASADTQYF.

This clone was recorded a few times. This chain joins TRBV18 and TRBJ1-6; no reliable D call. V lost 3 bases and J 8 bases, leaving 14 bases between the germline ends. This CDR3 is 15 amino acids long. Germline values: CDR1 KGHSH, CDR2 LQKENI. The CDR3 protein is CASSPREGWDSPLHF. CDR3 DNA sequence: TGTGCCAGCTCACCCCGAGAGGGTTGGGATTCACCCCTCCACTTT.

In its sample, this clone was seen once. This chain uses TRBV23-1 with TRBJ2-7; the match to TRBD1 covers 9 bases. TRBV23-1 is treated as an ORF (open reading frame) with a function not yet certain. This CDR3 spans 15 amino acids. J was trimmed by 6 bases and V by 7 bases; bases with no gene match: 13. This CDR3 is CASTKRGTGCGEQYF. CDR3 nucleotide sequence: TGCGCCAGCACCAAAAGGGGGACAGGGTGCGGCGAGCAGTACTTC.

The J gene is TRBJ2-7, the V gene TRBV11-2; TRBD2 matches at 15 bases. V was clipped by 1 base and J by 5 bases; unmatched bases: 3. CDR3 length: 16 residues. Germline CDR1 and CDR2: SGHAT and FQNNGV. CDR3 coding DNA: TGTGCCAGCAGCTTAGCCGGGACTAGCGGGAGGAACGAGCAGTACTTC. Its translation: CASSLAGTSGRNEQYF.

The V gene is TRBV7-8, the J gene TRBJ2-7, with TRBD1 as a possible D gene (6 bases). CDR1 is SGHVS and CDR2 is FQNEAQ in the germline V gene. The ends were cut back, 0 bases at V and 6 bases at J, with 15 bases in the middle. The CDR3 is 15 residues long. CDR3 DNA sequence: TGTGCCAGCAGCTTAGCGCTGGCAGGGGCGGGCGAGCAGTACTTC. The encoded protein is CASSLALAGAGEQYF.

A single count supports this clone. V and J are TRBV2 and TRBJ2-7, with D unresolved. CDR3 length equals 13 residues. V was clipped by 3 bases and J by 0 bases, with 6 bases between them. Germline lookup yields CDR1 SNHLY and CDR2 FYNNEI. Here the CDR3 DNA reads TGTGCCAGCAGTGACAGTGCCTCCTACGAGCAGTACTTC. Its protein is CASSDSASYEQYF.

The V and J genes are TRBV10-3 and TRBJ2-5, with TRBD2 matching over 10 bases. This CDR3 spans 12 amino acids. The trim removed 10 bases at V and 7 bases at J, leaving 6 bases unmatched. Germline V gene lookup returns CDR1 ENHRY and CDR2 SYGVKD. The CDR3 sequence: CATSQREGTQYF. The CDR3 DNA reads TGTGCCACATCGCAGCGGGAGGGGACCCAGTACTTC.

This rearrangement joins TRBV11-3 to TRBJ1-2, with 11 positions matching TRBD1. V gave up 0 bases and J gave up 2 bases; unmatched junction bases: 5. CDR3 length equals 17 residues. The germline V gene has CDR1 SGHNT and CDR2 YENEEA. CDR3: CASSLESGQGGNYGYTF. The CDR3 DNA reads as TGTGCCAGCAGCTTAGAATCGGGACAGGGGGGAAACTATGGCTACACCTTC.

The CDR3 coding sequence is TGCAGCGTTGAACTCCTTAGGGGGCTCGGAAATGGCTACACCTTC. This sequence encodes CSVELLRGLGNGYTF. The genes are TRBV29-1 and TRBJ1-2; TRBD1 matches 7 bases. Germline assignment: CDR1 SQVTM and CDR2 ANQGSEA. Losses at the gene ends were 2 bases for V and 6 bases for J; bases not matched to a gene: 12. CDR3 length: 15 residues.

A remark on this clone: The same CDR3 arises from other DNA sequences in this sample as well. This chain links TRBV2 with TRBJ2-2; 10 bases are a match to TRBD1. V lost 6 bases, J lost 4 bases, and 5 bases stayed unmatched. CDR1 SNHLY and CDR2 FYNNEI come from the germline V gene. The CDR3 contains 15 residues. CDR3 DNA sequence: TGTGCCAGCAGGACCGGGACAGGGGCCACCGGGGAGCTGTTTTTT. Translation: CASRTGTGATGELFF.

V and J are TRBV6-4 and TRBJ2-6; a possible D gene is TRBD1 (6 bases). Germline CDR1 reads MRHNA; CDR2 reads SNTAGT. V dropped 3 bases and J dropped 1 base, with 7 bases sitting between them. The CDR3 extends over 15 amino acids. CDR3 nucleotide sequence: TGTGCCAGCAGTGAAACAGGGTCTGGGGCCAACGTCCTGACTTTC. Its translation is CASSETGSGANVLTF.